Presented here are 16 T cell receptor beta chains from one specimen sequenced in a study of glioma-infiltrating T cells after dendritic cell vaccination. The repertoire was sequenced with immunoSEQ multiplex PCR; TCRdb's copy has only in-frame clones and lacks some. Of some 87,000 clones listed, approximately 87% are singletons. Source: blood, taken before dendritic cell vaccination. These receptors came from a human donor with glioblastoma.

The chain links TRBV6-1 to TRBJ2-2; 8 bases align to TRBD1. CDR1 and CDR2 (germline): MNHNS, SASEGT. The CDR3 loop spans 15 amino acids. V lost 4 bases, J lost 2 bases, and 3 bases stayed unmatched. The CDR3 nucleotides read TGTGCCAGCAGTGTGACAGGGGTCAACACCGGGGAGCTGTTTTTT. This sequence encodes CASSVTGVNTGELFF.

This clone was recorded only once. The CDR3 is CASSQGVALEAFF. CDR3 DNA: TGTGCCAGCAGCCAAGGGGTGGCCTTAGAAGCTTTCTTT. This chain uses TRBV7-9 with TRBJ1-1; possible D gene TRBD1, 5 bases. V was trimmed by 5 bases and J by 8 bases, leaving 15 bases between them. Looked up from germline, CDR1 is SEHNR and CDR2 is FQNEAQ (reference sequence). This CDR3 has 13 amino acids.

The chain links TRBV21-1 to TRBJ1-2; TRBD1 is the table's D call and was not checked against the DNA. TRBV21-1 has pseudogene status. CDR3 length equals 16 residues. CDR3: CASSKVLLGQSDGYTF. CDR3 DNA: TGTGCCAGCAGCAAAGTCCTTCTCGGACAGTCGGATGGCTACACCTTC.

J is TRBJ2-1 and V is TRBV4-1, with D hard to call. The CDR3 totals 11 residues. Germline V gene data show CDR1 as MGHRA and CDR2 as YSYEKL. The V and J ends lost 1 base and 16 bases respectively, with 11 bases between them. The CDR3 DNA is TGCGCCAGCAGCCAAGTAGGTCGACAATTCTTC. Translating it yields CASSQVGRQFF.

This chain connects TRBV12-5 to TRBJ2-7; 9 bases map to TRBD2. Germline CDR1 and CDR2: LGHNT and FRNRAP. This CDR3 has 15 amino acids. Trimming cost V 6 bases and J 5 bases; bases outside gene matches: 11. Here the CDR3 DNA reads TGTGCTAGTGGCCTGTCTGCGGGGGGGCCCCACGAGCAGTACTTC. It specifies CASGLSAGGPHEQYF.

The chain joins TRBV2 to TRBJ2-2; TRBD2 is a possible D gene (6 bases). Trimming took off 5 bases at V and 8 bases at J, with 12 bases between the two ends. CDR3 length: 13 residues. Per the germline V gene, CDR1 is SNHLY and CDR2 is FYNNEI. The CDR3 sequence is CASSPGVRGELFF. The CDR3 coding sequence is TGTGCCAGCAGTCCGGGGGTTCGAGGGGAGCTGTTTTTT.

This clone showed up just a few times. The chain joins TRBV7-2 to TRBJ2-5; D unresolved. This CDR3 has 14 residues. Between the trimmed V and J ends, which lost 5 bases and 1 base, there was a span of 11 bases. Germline lookup yields CDR1 SGHTA and CDR2 FQGNSA. This CDR3 is CASSTRFGQETQYF. CDR3 bases: TGTGCCAGCAGCACCCGCTTCGGCCAAGAGACCCAGTACTTC.

V and J are TRBV5-5 and TRBJ2-3; TRBD2 agrees at 10 bases. J was trimmed by 7 bases and V by 4 bases; bases with no gene match: 12. The CDR3 totals 16 residues. Germline V CDR1 and CDR2: SGHKS, YYEKEE (reference sequence). CDR3 sequence (DNA): TGTGCCAGCAGCCCGCTTTGGGCTAGCGGGAGTCATACGCAGTATTTT. This sequence encodes CASSPLWASGSHTQYF.

The chain carries TRBV9 and TRBJ2-7; the D is unclear. Looked up from germline, CDR1 is SGDLS and CDR2 is YYNGEE. V dropped 0 bases and J dropped 0 bases, with 10 bases sitting between them. The CDR3 has 15 amino acids. The CDR3 reads CASSVDPRSSYEQYF. CDR3 bases: TGTGCCAGCAGCGTAGACCCGCGGAGCTCCTACGAGCAGTACTTC. Based on the CDR3 plus reference TRBV9 and TRBJ2-7, the full variable domain is DSGVTQTPKHLITATGQRVTLRCSPRSGDLSVYWYQQSLDQGLQFLIQYYNGEERAKGNILERFSAQQFPDLHSELNLSSLELGDSALYFCASSVDPRSSYEQYFGPGTRLTVT.

The chain is built from TRBV4-1 and TRBJ2-7, with 8 bases identical to TRBD1. This CDR3 is 16 amino acids long. Germline CDR1 is MGHRA and CDR2 is YSYEKL. V shed 3 bases, J shed 5 bases, and the junction held 12 bases outside the gene matches. As DNA, the CDR3 is TGCGCCAGCAGCCACCCTGCGCGGACAGGGCGCAACGAGCAGTACTTC. Encoded protein: CASSHPARTGRNEQYF.

The chain couples TRBV30 to TRBJ2-4; weak D call: TRBD2 (6 bases). The germline CDR1 and CDR2 sequences are GTSNPN and SVGIG (reference sequence). Trimming took 3 bases from V and 0 from J, leaving 12 bases between them. The CDR3 extends over 15 amino acids. The CDR3 loop reads CAWSGRGVAKNIQYF. As DNA, the CDR3 is TGTGCCTGGAGCGGCCGCGGGGTAGCCAAAAACATTCAGTACTTC. The entire variable domain, with the rest obtained from reference TRBV30 and TRBJ2-4, is as follows: SQTIHQWPATLVQPVGSPLSLECTVEGTSNPNLYWYRQAAGRGLQLLFYSVGIGQISSEVPQNLSASRPQDRQFILSSKKLLLSDSGFYLCAWSGRGVAKNIQYFGAGTRLSVL.

The V and J genes are TRBV6-5 and TRBJ1-5, with D unresolved. The CDR3 sequence is 15 residues long. V lost 4 bases, J lost 7 bases, and 17 bases lay in between. Germline V gene data show CDR1 as MNHEY and CDR2 as SVGAGI. The CDR3 sequence: CASSSLGPGRQPQHF. DNA of the CDR3: TGTGCCAGCAGTTCACTCGGGCCGGGGAGGCAGCCCCAGCATTTT.

The chain carries TRBV5-1 and TRBJ1-4; D unresolved. The CDR3 is made up of 15 amino acids. Germline V gives CDR1 SGHRS, CDR2 YFSETQ. Trimming cost V 0 bases and J 8 bases, with 14 bases left between them. The DNA of the CDR3 is TGCGCCAGCAGCTTGGGTACCGCCGAGTGGGAAAAACTGTTTTTT. Protein: CASSLGTAEWEKLFF.

V and J are TRBV5-6 and TRBJ2-2, with TRBD2 identical over 8 bases. There are 16 residues in the CDR3. CDR1 is SGHDT, CDR2 YYEEEE, per germline. After removal of 1 base from V and 3 bases from J, the junction contained 5 bases not matched to a gene. CDR3 in amino acids: CASSLPAGGHTGELFF. DNA for the CDR3: TGTGCCAGCAGCTTGCCGGCGGGGGGCCACACCGGGGAGCTGTTTTTT. Together with reference TRBV5-6 and TRBJ2-2, the CDR3 gives the full variable domain: DAGVTQSPTHLIKTRGQQVTLRCSPKSGHDTVSWYQQALGQGPQFIFQYYEEEERQRGNFPDRFSGHQFPNYSSELNVNALLLGDSALYLCASSLPAGGHTGELFFGEGSRLTVL.

CDR3 sequence reads: CASRRLAELVYEQFF. In nucleotides, the CDR3 is TGTGCCAGCAGGCGACTAGCGGAGCTCGTATATGAGCAGTTCTTC. The chain has TRBV6-6 and TRBJ2-1; TRBD2 matches 9 bases. Germline lookup yields CDR1 MNHNY and CDR2 SVGAGI (reference sequence). The CDR3 covers 15 residues. V trimming: 6 bases; J trimming: 8 bases; junction bases outside the gene matches: 11.

The chain carries TRBV19 and TRBJ2-7; the D gene is possibly TRBD1 (5 bases). CDR1 LNHDA and CDR2 SQIVND come from the germline V gene (reference sequence). This CDR3 has 13 amino acids. The germline V and J ends were trimmed by 3 bases and 4 bases, with 10 bases remaining between them. CDR3 coding DNA: TGTGCCAGTAGTATGTCAGGGCGATACGAGCAGTACTTC. Protein sequence: CASSMSGRYEQYF.